This TCR beta chain was documented in a study of blood T cells in healthy people across ages. Trimming left V 4 bases short and J 5 bases short, with 10 bases between. The germline V gene has CDR1 SGHRS and CDR2 YFSETQ. This CDR3 spans 13 amino acids. The sample holds many counts of this clonotype. Sample-barcoded 5' priming and a J-beta primer mix drove a second PCR of roughly 7 to 11 cycles. TCRdb fed the 5' RACE reads into MiXCR, producing one record per CDR3 protein. The repertoire holds more than 750,000 distinct CDR3 sequences, with 25% to 30% as singletons. These data were also filed under a second study, of T cells of mothers and their children. As that report states: Whatever RNA was extracted went entirely into cDNA synthesis, at roughly 1.5 ug per 15 ul. There was no detection of any persistent microchimeric T cell clones.

The chain is built from TRBV5-1 and TRBJ2-4, with a tentative D call TRBD2 (5 bases). The sample consisted of blood. This TCR was sampled from a woman aged 35 to 49 in good health. The CDR3 is CASSAGKENIQYF. Written as DNA, the CDR3 is TGCGCCAGCAGCGCCGGGAAGGAAAACATTCAGTACTTC.